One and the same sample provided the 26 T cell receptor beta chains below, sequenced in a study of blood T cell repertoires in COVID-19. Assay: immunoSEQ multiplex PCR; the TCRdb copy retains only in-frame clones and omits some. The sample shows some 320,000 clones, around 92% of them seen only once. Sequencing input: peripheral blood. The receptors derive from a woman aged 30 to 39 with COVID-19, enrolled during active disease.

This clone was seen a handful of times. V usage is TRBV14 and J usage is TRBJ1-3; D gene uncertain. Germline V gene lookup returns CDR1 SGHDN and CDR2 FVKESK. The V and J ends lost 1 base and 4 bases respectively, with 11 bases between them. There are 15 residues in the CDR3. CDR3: CASSQGAYRGNTIYF. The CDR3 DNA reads TGTGCCAGCAGCCAAGGAGCGTATAGGGGAAACACCATATATTTT. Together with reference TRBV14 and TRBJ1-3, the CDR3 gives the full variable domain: EAGVTQFPSHSVIEKGQTVTLRCDPISGHDNLYWYRRVMGKEIKFLLHFVKESKQDESGMPNNRFLAERTGGTYSTLKVQPAELEDSGVYFCASSQGAYRGNTIYFGEGSWLTVV.

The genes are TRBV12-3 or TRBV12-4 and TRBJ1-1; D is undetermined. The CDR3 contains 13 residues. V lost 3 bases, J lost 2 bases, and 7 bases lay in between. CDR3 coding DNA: TGTGCCAGCAGTTTTGGGCCAAACACTGAAGCTTTCTTT. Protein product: CASSFGPNTEAFF.

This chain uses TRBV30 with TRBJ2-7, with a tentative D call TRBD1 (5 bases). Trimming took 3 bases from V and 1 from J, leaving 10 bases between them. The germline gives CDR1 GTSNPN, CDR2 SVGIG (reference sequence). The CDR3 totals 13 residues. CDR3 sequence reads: CAWSVGVSYEQYF. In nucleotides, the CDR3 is TGTGCCTGGAGCGTAGGGGTTTCCTACGAGCAGTACTTC.

In DNA, the CDR3 is TGTGCCAGCTCACCGTCAGGACTTAGGGTCGGGAACTATGGCTACACCTTC. This encodes CASSPSGLRVGNYGYTF. The chain uses TRBV18 and TRBJ1-2, with D unresolved. The CDR3 loop spans 17 amino acids. Between the trimmed V and J ends, which lost 3 bases and 2 bases, there was a span of 19 bases. In germline, CDR1 is KGHSH, CDR2 LQKENI.

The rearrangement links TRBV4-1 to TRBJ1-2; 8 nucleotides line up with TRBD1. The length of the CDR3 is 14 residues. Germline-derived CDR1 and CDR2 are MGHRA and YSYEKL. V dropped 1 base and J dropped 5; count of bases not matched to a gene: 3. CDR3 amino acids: CASSQGQGRYGYTF. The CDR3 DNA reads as TGCGCCAGCAGCCAAGGACAGGGGAGATATGGCTACACCTTC.

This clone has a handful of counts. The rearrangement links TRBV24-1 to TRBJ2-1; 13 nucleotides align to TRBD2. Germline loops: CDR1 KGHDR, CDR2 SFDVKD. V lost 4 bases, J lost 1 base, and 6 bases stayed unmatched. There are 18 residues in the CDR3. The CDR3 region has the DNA TGTGCCACCAGTGAACCCAGGACTAGCGGGGGTTCCTACAATGAGCAGTTCTTC. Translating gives CATSEPRTSGGSYNEQFF.

CDR3 nucleotide sequence: TGTGCCAGCAGTCGGACAGGGGGGGACACTGAAGCTTTCTTT. Its protein is CASSRTGGDTEAFF. This sequence joins TRBV2 and TRBJ1-1; 10 nucleotides align to TRBD1. The J segment lost 3 bases and the V segment lost 5 bases, leaving 3 bases of the junction unmatched. There are 14 residues in the CDR3. Germline V lookup: CDR1 SNHLY, CDR2 FYNNEI.

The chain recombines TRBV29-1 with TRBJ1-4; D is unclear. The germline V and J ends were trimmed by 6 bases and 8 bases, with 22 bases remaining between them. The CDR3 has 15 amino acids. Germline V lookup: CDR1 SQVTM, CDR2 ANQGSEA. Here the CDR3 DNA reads TGCAGCGTGACCTTGACCGAGGTTAGGCGCGAAAAACTGTTTTTT. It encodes CSVTLTEVRREKLFF. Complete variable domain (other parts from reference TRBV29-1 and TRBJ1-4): SAVISQKPSRDICQRGTSLTIQCQVDSQVTMMFWYRQQPGQSLTLIATANQGSEATYESGFVIDKFPISRPNLTFSTLTVSNMSPEDSSIYLCSVTLTEVRREKLFFGSGTQLSVL.

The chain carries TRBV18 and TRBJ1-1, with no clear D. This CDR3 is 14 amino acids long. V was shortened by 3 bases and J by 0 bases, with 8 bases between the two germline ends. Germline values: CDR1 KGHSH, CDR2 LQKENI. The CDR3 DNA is TGTGCCAGCTCACCGGACTACATGAACACTGAAGCTTTCTTT. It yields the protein CASSPDYMNTEAFF.

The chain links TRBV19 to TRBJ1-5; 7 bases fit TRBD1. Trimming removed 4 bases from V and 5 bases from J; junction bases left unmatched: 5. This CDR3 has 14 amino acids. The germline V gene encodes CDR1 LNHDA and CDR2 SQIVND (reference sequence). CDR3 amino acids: CASSRDSEHQPQHF. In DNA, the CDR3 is TGTGCCAGTAGTAGGGACAGCGAACATCAGCCCCAGCATTTT.

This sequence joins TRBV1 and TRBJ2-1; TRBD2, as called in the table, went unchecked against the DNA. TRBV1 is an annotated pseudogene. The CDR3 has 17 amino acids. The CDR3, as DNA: TGCACCAGCAGACAGACTAGCGGGGGGCCATATTACAATGAGCAGTTCTTC. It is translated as CTSRQTSGGPYYNEQFF.

CDR3 protein: CASSLFGVTGELFF. The CDR3 nucleotides are TGTGCCAGCAGCTTGTTCGGGGTGACCGGGGAGCTGTTTTTT. The J gene is TRBJ2-2, the V gene TRBV5-8, with D perhaps TRBD2 (5 bases). The germline V and J ends were trimmed by 1 base and 5 bases, with 9 bases remaining between them. Per germline, CDR1 SGHTS and CDR2 YDEGEE. The CDR3 has 14 residues.

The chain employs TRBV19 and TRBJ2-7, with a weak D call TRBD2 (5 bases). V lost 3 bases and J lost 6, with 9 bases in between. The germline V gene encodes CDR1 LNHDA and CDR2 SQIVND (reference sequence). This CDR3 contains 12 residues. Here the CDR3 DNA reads TGTGCCAGTAGTATCGGAGGATCCGAGCAGTACTTC. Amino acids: CASSIGGSEQYF.

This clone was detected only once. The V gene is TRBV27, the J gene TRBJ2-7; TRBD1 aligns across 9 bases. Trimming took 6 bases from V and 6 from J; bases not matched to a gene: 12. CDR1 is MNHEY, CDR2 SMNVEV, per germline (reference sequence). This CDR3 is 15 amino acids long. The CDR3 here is CASRPAGTGIREQYF. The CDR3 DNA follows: TGTGCCAGCAGGCCCGCCGGGACAGGGATCCGCGAGCAGTACTTC.

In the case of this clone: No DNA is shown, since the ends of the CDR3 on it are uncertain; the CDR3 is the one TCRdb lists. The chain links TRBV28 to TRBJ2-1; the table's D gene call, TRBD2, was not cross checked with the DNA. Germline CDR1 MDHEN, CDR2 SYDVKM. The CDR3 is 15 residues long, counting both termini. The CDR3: CASSTSAPRRNEQFF.

As DNA, the CDR3 is TGTGCCAGCTCACTGGGATTCACGGACAGGGTTATCAACGAGCAGTACTTC. Residues: CASSLGFTDRVINEQYF. The chain recombines TRBV18 with TRBJ2-7; 8 bases are a match to TRBD1. Unmatched junction bases numbered 16, after V lost 4 bases and J lost 5 bases. CDR1 KGHSH and CDR2 LQKENI come from the germline V gene. The CDR3 has 17 amino acids.

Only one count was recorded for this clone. In DNA form, the CDR3 reads TGTGCCAGCAGTGAACAGGGGACGGCGGATTTGGGGTACTTC. Its protein is CASSEQGTADLGYF. The chain joins TRBV6-1 to TRBJ2-7; TRBD1 is a possible D gene (6 bases). Trimming removed 2 bases from V and 12 bases from J, with 20 bases in between. This CDR3 is built from 14 residues. Per the germline V gene, CDR1 is MNHNS and CDR2 is SASEGT.

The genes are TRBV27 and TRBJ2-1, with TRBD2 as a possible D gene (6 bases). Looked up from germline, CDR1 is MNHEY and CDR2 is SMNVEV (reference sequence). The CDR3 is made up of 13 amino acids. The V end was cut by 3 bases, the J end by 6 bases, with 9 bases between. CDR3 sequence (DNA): TGTGCCAGCAGTTTCGGAGGGGCCAATGAGCAGTTCTTC. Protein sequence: CASSFGGANEQFF.

DNA of the CDR3: TGTGCCAGCAGCTTAGATACAGACTCCTACGAGCAGTACTTC. Protein product: CASSLDTDSYEQYF. J is TRBJ2-7 and V is TRBV11-2; D not certain. Germline CDR1 and CDR2: SGHAT and FQNNGV. The CDR3 loop spans 14 amino acids. V was pared by 0 bases and J by 0 bases, with 6 bases between.

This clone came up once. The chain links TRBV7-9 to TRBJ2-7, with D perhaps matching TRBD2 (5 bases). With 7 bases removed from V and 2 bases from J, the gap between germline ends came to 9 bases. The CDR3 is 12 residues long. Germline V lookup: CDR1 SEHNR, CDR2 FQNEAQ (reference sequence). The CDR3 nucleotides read TGTGCCAGCACCACCGGGGCCTACGAGCAGTACTTC. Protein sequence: CASTTGAYEQYF.

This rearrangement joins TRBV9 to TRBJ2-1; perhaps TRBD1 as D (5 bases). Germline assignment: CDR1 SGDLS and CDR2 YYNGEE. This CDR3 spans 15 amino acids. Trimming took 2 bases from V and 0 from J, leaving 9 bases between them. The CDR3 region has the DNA TGTGCCAGCAGCGTTGGCAGGGTCTCCTACAATGAGCAGTTCTTC. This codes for CASSVGRVSYNEQFF.

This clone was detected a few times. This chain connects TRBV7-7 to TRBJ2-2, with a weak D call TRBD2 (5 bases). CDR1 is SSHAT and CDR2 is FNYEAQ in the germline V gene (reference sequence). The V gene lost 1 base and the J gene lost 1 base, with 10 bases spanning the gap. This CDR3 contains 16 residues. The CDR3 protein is CASSLDIGLNTGELFF. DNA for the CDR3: TGTGCCAGCAGCTTAGATATAGGACTGAACACCGGGGAGCTGTTTTTT.

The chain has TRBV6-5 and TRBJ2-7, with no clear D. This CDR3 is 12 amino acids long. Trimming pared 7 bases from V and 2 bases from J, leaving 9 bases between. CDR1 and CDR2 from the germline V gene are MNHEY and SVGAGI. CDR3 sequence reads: CASISATYEQYF. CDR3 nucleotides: TGTGCCAGCATTTCTGCGACCTACGAGCAGTACTTC.

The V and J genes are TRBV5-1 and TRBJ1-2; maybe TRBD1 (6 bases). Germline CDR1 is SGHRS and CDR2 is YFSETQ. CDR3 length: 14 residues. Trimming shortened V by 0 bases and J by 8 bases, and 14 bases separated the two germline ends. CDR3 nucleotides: TGCGCCAGCAGCTTGGCTACAGGGTTAGAGGGCTACACCTTC. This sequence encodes CASSLATGLEGYTF.

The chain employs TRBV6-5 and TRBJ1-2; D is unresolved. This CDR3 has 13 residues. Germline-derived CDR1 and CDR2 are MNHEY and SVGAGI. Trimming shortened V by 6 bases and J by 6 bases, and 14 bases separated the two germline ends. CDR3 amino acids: CASRDQRGDGYTF. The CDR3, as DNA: TGTGCCAGCAGGGATCAACGAGGAGATGGCTACACCTTC.

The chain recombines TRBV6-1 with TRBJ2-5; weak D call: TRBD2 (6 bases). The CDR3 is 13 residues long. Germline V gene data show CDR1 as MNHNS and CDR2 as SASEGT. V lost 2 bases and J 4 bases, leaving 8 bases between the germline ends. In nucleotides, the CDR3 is TGTGCCAGCAGTGAAAGGGGACTAGAGACCCAGTACTTC. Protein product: CASSERGLETQYF.